One and the same sample provided the 11 T cell receptor beta chains below, sequenced in a study of blood T cell repertoires in COVID-19. The repertoire was sequenced with immunoSEQ multiplex PCR; TCRdb's copy has only in-frame clones and lacks some. The repertoire holds fewer than 300,000 clones, with around nine tenths as singletons. Sequencing input: PBMCs or T cells enriched from blood (not recorded which). The receptors derive from a woman aged 30 to 39 who had recovered from COVID-19.

The chain has TRBV6-6 and TRBJ2-3; TRBD2 agrees at 8 bases. J was trimmed by 4 bases and V by 6 bases; bases with no gene match: 12. The CDR3 is made up of 16 amino acids. The germline CDR1 and CDR2 sequences are MNHNY and SVGAGI (reference sequence). DNA for the CDR3: TGTGCCAGCAGAGAAAAGCGGGAGTGGATTTCAGATACGCAGTATTTT. Translating gives CASREKREWISDTQYF.

V gene TRBV6-6 combines with J gene TRBJ1-6; D uncertain. Trimming removed 5 bases from V and 0 bases from J, with 11 bases in between. The CDR3 covers 16 residues. Germline V gives CDR1 MNHNY, CDR2 SVGAGI (reference sequence). CDR3 nucleotide sequence: TGTGCCAGCAGTCGATCATCGGGCTCCTATAATTCACCCCTCCACTTT. Amino acids: CASSRSSGSYNSPLHF.

The chain has TRBV5-1 and TRBJ2-2; D gene ambiguous. Germline lookup yields CDR1 SGHRS and CDR2 YFSETQ. Trimming shortened V by 3 bases and J by 5 bases, and 11 bases separated the two germline ends. The CDR3 runs 14 residues. The CDR3 DNA reads as TGCGCCAGCAGCTATGAACGGGTTACCGGGGAGCTGTTTTTT. This gives the protein CASSYERVTGELFF.

V gene TRBV5-1 combines with J gene TRBJ2-3; 11 bases are a match to TRBD2. CDR3 length: 18 amino acids. Trimming at V came to 0 bases and at J to 0 bases, leaving 6 bases not matched to a gene. CDR1 SGHRS and CDR2 YFSETQ come from the germline V gene. CDR3 nucleotide sequence: TGCGCCAGCAGCTTGGGACTAGCGGGAAGCCCTAGCACAGATACGCAGTATTTT. It yields the protein CASSLGLAGSPSTDTQYF.

This chain connects TRBV6-5 to TRBJ1-3, with a tentative D call TRBD1 (6 bases). The CDR3 sequence is 13 residues long. V shed 6 bases and J shed 0 bases, with 6 bases lying between them. Germline-derived CDR1 and CDR2 are MNHEY and SVGAGI. DNA for the CDR3: TGTGCCAGCAGGGACAGCTCTGGAAACACCATATATTTT. This codes for CASRDSSGNTIYF.

The chain links TRBV12-5 to TRBJ1-6, with a weak D call TRBD1 (5 bases). V was cut by 5 bases and J by 15 bases, with 11 bases left in between. Germline V gene sequence: CDR1 LGHNT, CDR2 FRNRAP. The CDR3 contains 11 residues. DNA for the CDR3: TGTGCTAGTGGTGGACAATGGCACCTCCACTTT. Residues: CASGGQWHLHF.

V usage is TRBV7-8 and J usage is TRBJ1-2; TRBD1 matches at 7 bases. CDR1 SGHVS and CDR2 FQNEAQ come from the germline V gene. V lost 5 bases, J lost 5 bases, and 11 bases stayed unmatched. The CDR3 has 15 amino acids. Here the CDR3 reads CASSPLDRDLYGYTF. CDR3 nucleotides: TGTGCCAGCAGCCCCCTTGACAGGGATCTTTATGGCTACACCTTC.

This chain connects TRBV18 to TRBJ1-4; 8 positions agree with TRBD1. CDR3 size: 17 residues. The J segment lost 2 bases and the V segment lost 0 bases, leaving 5 bases of the junction unmatched. Germline V CDR1 and CDR2: KGHSH, LQKENI. CDR3 sequence: CASSPPTGQGTNEKLFF. The CDR3 bases are TGTGCCAGCTCACCACCGACAGGACAGGGTACTAATGAAAAACTGTTTTTT.

This chain joins TRBV27 and TRBJ1-1; D call uncertain. The germline V gene has CDR1 MNHEY and CDR2 SMNVEV (reference sequence). The CDR3 is made up of 14 amino acids. Trimming cost V 2 bases and J 4 bases, with 11 bases left between them. The DNA of the CDR3 is TGTGCCAGCAGTTTACCAGGCCTTGGCACTGAAGCTTTCTTT. Translation gives CASSLPGLGTEAFF.

V usage is TRBV6-5 and J usage is TRBJ1-1; the D gene is possibly TRBD1 (5 bases). Germline V gene lookup returns CDR1 MNHEY and CDR2 SVGAGI. The CDR3 loop spans 13 amino acids. V gave up 5 bases and J gave up 3 bases, with 10 bases separating them. CDR3 bases: TGTGCCAGCAGTCCCGGGGGGGACACTGAAGCTTTCTTT. Its translation is CASSPGGDTEAFF.

The chain combines TRBV4-3 with TRBJ1-5; no reliable D call. Germline V gene data show CDR1 as LGHNA and CDR2 as YSLEER. The CDR3 sequence is 15 residues long. V lost 0 bases and J lost 4, with 10 bases in between. This chain's CDR3 is CASSQDWRDNQPQHF. CDR3 nucleotides: TGCGCCAGCAGCCAAGATTGGAGGGATAATCAGCCCCAGCATTTT.